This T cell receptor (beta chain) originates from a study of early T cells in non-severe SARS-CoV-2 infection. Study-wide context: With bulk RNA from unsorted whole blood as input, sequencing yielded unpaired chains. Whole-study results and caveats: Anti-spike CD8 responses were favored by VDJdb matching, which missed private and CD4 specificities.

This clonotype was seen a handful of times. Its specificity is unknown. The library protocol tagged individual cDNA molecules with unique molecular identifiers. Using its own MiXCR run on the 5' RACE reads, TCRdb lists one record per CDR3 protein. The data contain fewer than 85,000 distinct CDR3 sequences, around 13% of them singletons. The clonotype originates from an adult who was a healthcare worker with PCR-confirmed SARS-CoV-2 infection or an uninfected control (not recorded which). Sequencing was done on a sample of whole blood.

CDR3 amino acids: CASSVDGGSDTQYF. As DNA, the CDR3 is TGTGCCAGCAGCGTAGATGGGGGATCAGATACGCAGTATTTT. This chain links TRBV9 with TRBJ2-3, with D possibly being TRBD1 or TRBD2 (5 bases each). The CDR3 runs 14 residues. V dropped 0 bases and J dropped 4 bases, with 9 bases sitting between them. Per the germline V gene, CDR1 is SGDLS and CDR2 is YYNGEE.